The 2 T cell receptor beta chains listed next were all sequenced from one sample in a study of cytomegalovirus exposure and HLA in healthy donors. The method was immunoSEQ multiplex PCR; TCRdb's version includes in-frame clones alone and lacks a portion of them. The profile shows 55,000 to 70,000 clones, around 90% of them singletons. Source material: PBMCs. The receptors come from a man aged 18 to 30 in good health and CMV-seronegative.

The rearrangement links TRBV7-2 to TRBJ1-2; D is possibly TRBD1 (5 bases). CDR3 size: 12 residues. Per germline, CDR1 SGHTA and CDR2 FQGNSA. V lost 3 bases and J 6 bases, leaving 8 bases between the germline ends. DNA for the CDR3: TGTGCCAGCAGCTTTTTCAGGGATGGCTACACCTTC. As protein: CASSFFRDGYTF.

The V and J genes are TRBV29-1 and TRBJ2-1; D uncertain. The CDR3 contains 10 residues. Germline CDR1 SQVTM, CDR2 ANQGSEA. Trimming stripped 7 bases from V and 5 bases from J, with 6 bases between. The CDR3 reads CSALDNEQFF. CDR3 coding DNA: TGCAGCGCCCTTGACAATGAGCAGTTCTTC.